These 24 T cell receptor beta chains share one sample of origin, sequenced in a study of cytomegalovirus exposure and HLA in healthy donors. The PCR made use of 60 Vbeta and 13 Jbeta primers. Produced via immunoSEQ multiplex PCR; TCRdb's table is partial and in-frame only. The sample contains fewer than 200,000 clones, around 82% of which appear only once. Specimen: PBMCs. The origin of the receptors is a woman aged 25 to 45 in good health and CMV-seropositive.

The rearrangement links TRBV14 to TRBJ2-5; weak D call: TRBD2 (5 bases). The V gene lost 6 bases and the J gene lost 1 base, with 24 bases spanning the gap. Germline loops: CDR1 SGHDN, CDR2 FVKESK. The CDR3 is made up of 18 amino acids. The CDR3 sequence is CASSIQLRAPLFQETQYF. The DNA for the CDR3 is TGTGCCAGCAGTATCCAGTTGAGGGCGCCTCTATTCCAAGAGACCCAGTACTTC.

The sample holds a few counts of this clone. The J gene is TRBJ1-6, the V gene TRBV11-2, with D possibly matching TRBD1 (5 bases). The CDR3 spans 14 residues. Trimming removed 1 base at V and 7 bases at J, with 8 bases between. Germline V gene data show CDR1 as SGHAT and CDR2 as FQNNGV. The DNA of the CDR3 is TGTGCCAGCAGCTTAGGGGGCCTGAATTCACCCCTCCACTTT. Its translation: CASSLGGLNSPLHF.

The chain has TRBV6-6 and TRBJ1-5, with 9 nucleotides matching TRBD1. Trimming removed 0 bases from V and 15 bases from J; junction bases left unmatched: 9. Germline-derived CDR1 and CDR2 are MNHNY and SVGAGI (reference sequence). This CDR3 comprises 14 residues. CDR3 residues: CASSYSDRGALGHF. CDR3 nucleotide sequence: TGTGCCAGCAGTTACTCGGACAGGGGAGCGTTGGGGCATTTT.

This clone has at least ten counts. The J gene is TRBJ2-1, the V gene TRBV7-9, with a possible D match to TRBD2 (7 bases). The CDR3 covers 16 residues. V was pared by 1 base and J by 3 bases, with 13 bases between. The V gene's germline CDR1 is SEHNR and CDR2 FQNEAQ (reference sequence). DNA for the CDR3: TGTGCCAGCAGCTTAGGGGGGGGGACACACTACAATGAGCAGTTCTTC. Translation gives CASSLGGGTHYNEQFF.

The gene calls are TRBV4-1 and TRBJ2-7, with TRBD2 matching over 8 bases. V was pared by 4 bases and J by 5 bases, with 7 bases of the junction left unmatched. The CDR3 is made up of 14 amino acids. Germline CDR1 reads MGHRA; CDR2 reads YSYEKL. The CDR3: CASSPRTSLHEQYF. The CDR3 DNA reads as TGCGCCAGCAGCCCGCGGACTAGCCTCCACGAGCAGTACTTC.

V is TRBV5-4 and J is TRBJ2-7; D is possibly TRBD1 (5 bases). The ends were cut back, 4 bases at V and 6 bases at J, with 17 bases in the middle. From germline, CDR1 is SGHNT and CDR2 YYREEE (reference sequence). This CDR3 has 14 amino acids. The CDR3 DNA is TGTGCCAGCAGCCAACCAGGGTCGGCCTCCGAGCAGTACTTC. It translates to CASSQPGSASEQYF.

The chain has TRBV5-6 and TRBJ1-5; no clear D. The CDR3 spans 13 residues. Germline assignment: CDR1 SGHDT and CDR2 YYEEEE. The V gene lost 0 bases and the J gene lost 5 bases, with 6 bases spanning the gap. The CDR3 coding sequence is TGTGCCAGCAGCTTGGGGGGAGATCAGCCCCAGCATTTT. Amino acid sequence: CASSLGGDQPQHF. Full variable domain (rest looked up from reference TRBV5-6 and TRBJ1-5): DAGVTQSPTHLIKTRGQQVTLRCSPKSGHDTVSWYQQALGQGPQFIFQYYEEEERQRGNFPDRFSGHQFPNYSSELNVNALLLGDSALYLCASSLGGDQPQHFGDGTRLSIL.

The V call is TRBV30, the J call TRBJ2-1; the D is unclear. This CDR3 contains 17 residues. The germline V and J ends were trimmed by 2 bases and 0 bases, with 17 bases remaining between them. Germline V gene data show CDR1 as GTSNPN and CDR2 as SVGIG (reference sequence). The CDR3 is CAWSFKPPPSSYNEQFF. CDR3 nucleotide sequence: TGTGCCTGGAGTTTTAAACCACCTCCGAGCTCCTACAATGAGCAGTTCTTC.

The CDR3 here is CASSLDRQGRTGELFF. The CDR3 nucleotides are TGTGCCAGCAGCTTAGATCGACAGGGAAGGACCGGGGAGCTGTTTTTT. The chain joins TRBV11-2 to TRBJ2-2; TRBD1 agrees at 7 bases. V dropped 0 bases and J dropped 5; count of bases not matched to a gene: 6. There are 16 residues in the CDR3. The germline V gene has CDR1 SGHAT and CDR2 FQNNGV.

The V call is TRBV5-1, the J call TRBJ2-3; D uncertain. CDR1 and CDR2 (germline): SGHRS, YFSETQ. Trimming shortened V by 2 bases and J by 1 base, and 5 bases separated the two germline ends. This CDR3 spans 13 amino acids. The CDR3 loop is CASSLQRTDTQYF. The CDR3 coding sequence is TGCGCCAGCAGCTTACAACGCACAGATACGCAGTATTTT.

The genes are TRBV19 and TRBJ2-2; D might be TRBD1 (5 bases). The CDR3 consists of 15 residues. Germline V CDR1 and CDR2: LNHDA, SQIVND (reference sequence). Trimming took 5 bases from V and 1 from J, leaving 11 bases between them. The CDR3 reads CASSPRQLNTGELFF. Here the CDR3 DNA reads TGTGCCAGTAGTCCTAGACAGCTGAACACCGGGGAGCTGTTTTTT.

The chain is built from TRBV12-5 and TRBJ2-5; possible D gene TRBD1, 5 bases. The CDR3 has 15 amino acids. In germline, CDR1 is LGHNT, CDR2 FRNRAP. Trimming left V 0 bases short and J 5 bases short, with 13 bases between. The CDR3 DNA sequence: TGTGCTAGTGGTTTGGTACCTCAGGGCGCGGAGACCCAGTACTTC. It translates to CASGLVPQGAETQYF. The full variable domain, completed using reference TRBV12-5 and TRBJ2-5, is DARVTQTPRHKVTEMGQEVTMRCQPILGHNTVFWYRQTMMQGLELLAYFRNRAPLDDSGMPKDRFSAEMPDATLATLKIQPSEPRDSAVYFCASGLVPQGAETQYFGPGTRLLVL.

For this clone: The junction does not match germline at one end; this may be a read error. The V and J genes are TRBV6-1 and TRBJ2-1; 9 bases fit TRBD1. The CDR3 is 15 residues long. The V gene's germline CDR1 is MNHNS and CDR2 SASEGT. CDR3 nucleotides: TGTGCCAGCAGTGTGGGACAGGGCCTCTACAATAAGCAGTTCTTC. It translates to CASSVGQGLYNKQFF.

CDR3 in DNA: TGTGCCAGCAGTTCACAGGGTACCCCTGGAAACACCATATATTTT. Its translation is CASSSQGTPGNTIYF. V gene TRBV6-6 combines with J gene TRBJ1-3; a possible D gene is TRBD1 (6 bases). This CDR3 is 15 amino acids long. CDR1 is MNHNY, CDR2 SVGAGI, per germline (reference sequence). V dropped 4 bases and J dropped 2 bases, with 12 bases sitting between them.

This clone was seen many times. The CDR3 sequence: CASSKTGSGYEQYF. The CDR3 bases are TGCGCCAGCAGCAAGACAGGGTCCGGCTACGAGCAGTACTTC. This chain connects TRBV5-1 to TRBJ2-7; 7 bases line up with TRBD1. The junction had 7 bases not matched to a gene; V was cut back by 4 bases and J by 3 bases. This CDR3 has 14 amino acids. Germline CDR1 reads SGHRS; CDR2 reads YFSETQ. The full variable domain, rest sourced from reference TRBV5-1 and TRBJ2-7, is KAGVTQTPRYLIKTRGQQVTLSCSPISGHRSVSWYQQTPGQGLQFLFEYFSETQRNKGNFPGRFSGRQFSNSRSEMNVSTLELGDSALYLCASSKTGSGYEQYFGPGTRLTVT.

CDR3 protein: CASSRGGLNNEQFF. For the CDR3, the DNA is TGTGCCAGCAGCCGAGGGGGCCTTAACAATGAGCAGTTCTTC. This chain links TRBV4-2 with TRBJ2-1, with 7 nucleotides matching TRBD1. Germline trimming cut 4 bases from V and 5 bases from J; bases unmatched to any gene: 5. The length of the CDR3 is 14 residues. Germline CDR1 LGHNA, CDR2 YNFKEQ.

The chain uses TRBV10-1 and TRBJ1-1, with 8 positions matching TRBD1. Trimming removed 2 bases from V and 4 bases from J; junction bases left unmatched: 6. CDR1 is WNHNN, CDR2 SYGVQD, per germline (reference sequence). This CDR3 contains 15 residues. Here the CDR3 reads CASSEGQGRTTEAFF. The CDR3, as DNA: TGCGCCAGCAGTGAGGGACAGGGAAGGACCACTGAAGCTTTCTTT.

The V call is TRBV13, the J call TRBJ2-7; 9 bases map to TRBD2. V dropped 0 bases and J dropped 1; count of bases not matched to a gene: 4. The CDR3 is 16 residues long. Germline V gives CDR1 PRHDT, CDR2 FYEKMQ (reference sequence). The CDR3 protein is CASSLGSGSASYEQYF. The CDR3, as DNA: TGTGCCAGCAGCTTAGGTAGCGGGAGTGCTTCCTACGAGCAGTACTTC.

The V and J genes are TRBV13 and TRBJ1-1, with D possibly matching TRBD1 (6 bases). The CDR3 sequence is 17 residues long. V shed 6 bases and J shed 0 bases, with 20 bases lying between them. Germline V CDR1 and CDR2: PRHDT, FYEKMQ (reference sequence). The CDR3 DNA is TGTGCCAGCAGAAGCCGCAGGGGTATAGGGATGAACACTGAAGCTTTCTTT. Translated: CASRSRRGIGMNTEAFF.

The chain couples TRBV27 to TRBJ2-1, with TRBD1 matching over 7 bases. The CDR3 consists of 14 residues. The germline V gene has CDR1 MNHEY and CDR2 SMNVEV (reference sequence). V was pared by 7 bases and J by 0 bases, with 3 bases of the junction left unmatched. CDR3 nucleotide sequence: TGTGCCAGCACGGGACAGAGCTCCTACAATGAGCAGTTCTTC. Protein: CASTGQSSYNEQFF.

V is TRBV7-6 and J is TRBJ2-1, with D tentatively TRBD1 (5 bases). The CDR3 length is 16 residues. Trimming took off 5 bases at V and 3 bases at J, with 17 bases between the two ends. CDR1 is SGHVS, CDR2 FNYEAQ, per germline. The CDR3 spells CASSLLSETVYNEQFF. CDR3 nucleotides: TGTGCCAGCAGCCTGTTGAGTGAGACAGTCTACAATGAGCAGTTCTTC.

V is TRBV11-2 and J is TRBJ1-5, with 8 bases matching TRBD1. V was clipped by 5 bases and J by 4 bases; unmatched bases: 1. Per the germline V gene, CDR1 is SGHAT and CDR2 is FQNNGV. The CDR3 loop spans 13 amino acids. The CDR3 region has the DNA TGTGCCAGCAGCCGGACAGGGAATCAGCCCCAGCATTTT. It codes for CASSRTGNQPQHF.

The rearrangement uses TRBV11-3 and TRBJ2-5; 8 bases agree with TRBD1. The junction had 7 bases not matched to a gene; V was cut back by 2 bases and J by 5 bases. The CDR3 sequence is 15 residues long. The germline V gene encodes CDR1 SGHNT and CDR2 YENEEA. This CDR3 reads CASSLRAGGFETQYF. CDR3 bases: TGTGCCAGCAGCTTAAGGGCAGGGGGCTTCGAGACCCAGTACTTC.

This clone was picked up a small number of times. V is TRBV30 and J is TRBJ2-3; 7 bases fit TRBD1. The germline CDR1 and CDR2 sequences are GTSNPN and SVGIG (reference sequence). The CDR3 totals 14 residues. Losses at the gene ends were 4 bases for V and 5 bases for J; bases not matched to a gene: 9. CDR3 DNA: TGTGCCTGGACCGGGACAGCCTGGGGAGATACGCAGTATTTT. Protein sequence: CAWTGTAWGDTQYF.